This T cell receptor (beta chain) was obtained from a study of cytomegalovirus exposure and HLA in healthy donors. Study summary: The roughly 700 first-cohort repertoires and the roughly 120 validation repertoires shared the same platform, a later analysis reported.

A roughly 120-subject validation cohort, separate from the approximately 720-subject first cohort, supplied the donors. The data were produced by immunoSEQ multiplex PCR, yet TCRdb's version contains in-frame clones alone and is incomplete. Here the sample spans about 160,000 clones, 84% being singletons. Germline V gives CDR1 SGHTA, CDR2 FQGTGA. There are 15 residues in the CDR3. Trimming removed 5 bases from V and 3 bases from J; junction bases left unmatched: 6. In regard to this clone: Its cognate antigen is unknown.

General study points: Most TCR sequences were uncommon, yet certain public TCRs appeared in many donors. In vitro assays verified that a few CMV-associated chains recognized CMV antigens specifically.

The TCR was taken from a man aged 30 to 45 in good health and CMV-seropositive. V is TRBV7-3 and J is TRBJ1-2; 10 nucleotides agree with TRBD1. Sequencing used PBMCs. The CDR3 DNA follows: TGTGCCAGCAGCCCGACAGGGGGCTCCCACTATGGCTACACCTTC. It is translated as CASSPTGGSHYGYTF.